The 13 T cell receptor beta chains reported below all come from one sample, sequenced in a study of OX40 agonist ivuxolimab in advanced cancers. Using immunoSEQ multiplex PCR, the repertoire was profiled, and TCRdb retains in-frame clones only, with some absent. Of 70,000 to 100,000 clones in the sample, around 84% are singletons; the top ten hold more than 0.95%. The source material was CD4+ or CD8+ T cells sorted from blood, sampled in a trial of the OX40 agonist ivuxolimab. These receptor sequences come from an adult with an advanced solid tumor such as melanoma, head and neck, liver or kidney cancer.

CDR3 sequence: CASIPDRASTDTQYF. The CDR3 nucleotides read TGTGCCAGCATTCCTGACAGGGCCAGCACAGATACGCAGTATTTT. V gene TRBV6-1 combines with J gene TRBJ2-3; 7 positions match TRBD1. The length of the CDR3 is 15 residues. The junction had 7 bases not matched to a gene; V was cut back by 7 bases and J by 0 bases. Germline lookup yields CDR1 MNHNS and CDR2 SASEGT.

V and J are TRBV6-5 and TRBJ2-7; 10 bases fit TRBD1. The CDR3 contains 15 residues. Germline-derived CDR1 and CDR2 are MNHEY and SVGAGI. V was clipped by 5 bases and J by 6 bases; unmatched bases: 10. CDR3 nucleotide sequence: TGTGCCAGCAGTCGTAGCCTGGACAGGGGGTTCGAGCAGTACGTC. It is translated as CASSRSLDRGFEQYV.

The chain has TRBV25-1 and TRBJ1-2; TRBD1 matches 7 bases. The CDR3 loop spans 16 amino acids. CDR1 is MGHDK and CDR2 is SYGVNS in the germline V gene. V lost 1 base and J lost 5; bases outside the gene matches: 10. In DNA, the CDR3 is TGTGCCAGCAGTGAATCGACCCCCGGGACAGTGTATGGCTACACCTTC. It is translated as CASSESTPGTVYGYTF.

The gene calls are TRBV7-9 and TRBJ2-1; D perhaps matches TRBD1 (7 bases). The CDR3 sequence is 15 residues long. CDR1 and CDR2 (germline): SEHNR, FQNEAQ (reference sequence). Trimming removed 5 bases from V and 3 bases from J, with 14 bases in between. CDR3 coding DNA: TGTGCCAGCAGCCTACAGGGGAGGTTCTACAATGAGCAGTTCTTC. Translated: CASSLQGRFYNEQFF.

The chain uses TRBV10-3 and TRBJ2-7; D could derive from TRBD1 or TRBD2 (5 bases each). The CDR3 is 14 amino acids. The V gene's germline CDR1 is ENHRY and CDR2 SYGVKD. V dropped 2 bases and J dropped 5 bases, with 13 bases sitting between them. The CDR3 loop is CAISEGIWDHEQYF. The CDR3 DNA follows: TGTGCCATCAGTGAGGGGATCTGGGACCACGAGCAGTACTTC.

CDR3 in DNA: TGTGCCAGCAGCCAAGGGGGCTATCAGCCCCAGCATTTT. Amino acids: CASSQGGYQPQHF. This chain links TRBV6-5 with TRBJ1-5, with 7 bases fitting TRBD1. Trimming at V came to 6 bases and at J to 5 bases, leaving 4 bases not matched to a gene. There are 13 residues in the CDR3. CDR1 and CDR2 from the germline V gene are MNHEY and SVGAGI.

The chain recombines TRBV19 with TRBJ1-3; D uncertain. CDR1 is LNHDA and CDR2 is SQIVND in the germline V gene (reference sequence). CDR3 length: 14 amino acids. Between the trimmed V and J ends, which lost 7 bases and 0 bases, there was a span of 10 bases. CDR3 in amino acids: CASNRWGSGNTIYF. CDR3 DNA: TGTGCCAGTAATCGATGGGGCTCTGGAAACACCATATATTTT.

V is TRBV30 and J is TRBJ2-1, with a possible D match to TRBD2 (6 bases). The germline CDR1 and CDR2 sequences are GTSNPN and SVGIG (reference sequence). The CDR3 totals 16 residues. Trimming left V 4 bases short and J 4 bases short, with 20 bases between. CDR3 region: CAWKGVSGERYNEQFF. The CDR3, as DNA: TGTGCCTGGAAGGGAGTATCGGGGGAGCGATACAATGAGCAGTTCTTC.

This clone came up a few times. As DNA, the CDR3 is TGTGCCAGCAACTTGGACAGGGAGCAGCCCCAGCATTTT. Translated, it gives CASNLDREQPQHF. The J gene is TRBJ1-5, the V gene TRBV6-1, with 8 bases matching TRBD1. The CDR3 extends over 13 amino acids. Losses at the gene ends were 7 bases for V and 7 bases for J; bases not matched to a gene: 6. In germline, CDR1 is MNHNS, CDR2 SASEGT.

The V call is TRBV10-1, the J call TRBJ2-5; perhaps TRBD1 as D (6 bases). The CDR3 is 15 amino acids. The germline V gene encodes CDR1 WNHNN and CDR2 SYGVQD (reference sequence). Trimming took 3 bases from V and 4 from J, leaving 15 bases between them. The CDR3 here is CASSEGGAAGETQYF. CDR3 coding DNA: TGCGCCAGCAGTGAAGGGGGTGCCGCGGGAGAGACCCAGTACTTC.

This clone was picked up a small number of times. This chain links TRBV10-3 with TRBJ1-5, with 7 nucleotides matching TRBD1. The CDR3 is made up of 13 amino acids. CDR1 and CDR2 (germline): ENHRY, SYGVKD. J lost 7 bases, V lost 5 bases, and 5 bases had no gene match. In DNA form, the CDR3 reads TGTGCCATCAGTCCCGGGACAGAACAGCCCCAGCATTTT. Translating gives CAISPGTEQPQHF.

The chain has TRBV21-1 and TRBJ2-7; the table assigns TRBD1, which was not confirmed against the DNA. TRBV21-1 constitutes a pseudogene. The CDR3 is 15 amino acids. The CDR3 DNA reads TGTGCCAGCAGCAAAGGACAGTTTGTGGGGTACGAGCAGTACGTC. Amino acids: CASSKGQFVGYEQYV.

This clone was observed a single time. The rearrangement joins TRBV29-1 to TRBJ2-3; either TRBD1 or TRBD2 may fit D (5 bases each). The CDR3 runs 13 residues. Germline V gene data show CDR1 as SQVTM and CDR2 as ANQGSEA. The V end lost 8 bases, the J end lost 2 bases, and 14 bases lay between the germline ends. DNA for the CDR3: TGCAGCCCATGGATCGGGACCACAGATACGCAGTATTTT. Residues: CSPWIGTTDTQYF.